This T cell receptor beta chain was captured in a study of siplizumab effects on memory and regulatory T cells. Study at large: Siplizumab-free reactions were matched to roughly 0.99 ug/mL siplizumab reactions in paired mixed lymphocyte cultures. Study-level points and caveats: The apparent diversity of naive T cells exceeded that of memory cells, and naive T cells seemed to make a major contribution to the alloresponse. Siplizumab significantly reduced alloreactive sequences traceable to unstimulated CD4+ memory cells.

V dropped 8 bases and J dropped 0; count of bases not matched to a gene: 7. The CDR3 spans 16 residues. Germline V gene sequence: CDR1 GTSNPN, CDR2 SVGIG (reference sequence). This clone was detected a few times. Its specificity is unknown. Cells from the mixed lymphocyte reaction underwent coculture for around 6 days at 37 degrees C. A 1:1 mixture was made of responder PBMCs labelled with CFSE and stimulator PBMCs labelled with Violet Dye. Data came from immunoSEQ multiplex PCR; TCRdb stores just in-frame clones and leaves some out. The sample lists around 20,000 clones; under 50% were seen once. The sequence came from a human donor in good health; the cells came from an allogeneic mixed lymphocyte reaction. The chain is built from TRBV30 and TRBJ2-6; 10 bases fit TRBD2. Sequences were obtained from CFSE-low (dividing) CD4+ T cells sorted from an allogeneic mixed lymphocyte reaction. CDR3 region: CARWTSGLSGANVLTF. The DNA of the CDR3 is TGTGCCCGGTGGACTAGCGGACTCTCTGGGGCCAACGTCCTGACTTTC. The full variable domain, with the rest looked up from reference TRBV30 and TRBJ2-6, is SQTIHQWPATLVQPVGSPLSLECTVEGTSNPNLYWYRQAAGRGLQLLFYSVGIGQISSEVPQNLSASRPQDRQFILSSKKLLLSDSGFYLCARWTSGLSGANVLTFGAGSRLTVL.